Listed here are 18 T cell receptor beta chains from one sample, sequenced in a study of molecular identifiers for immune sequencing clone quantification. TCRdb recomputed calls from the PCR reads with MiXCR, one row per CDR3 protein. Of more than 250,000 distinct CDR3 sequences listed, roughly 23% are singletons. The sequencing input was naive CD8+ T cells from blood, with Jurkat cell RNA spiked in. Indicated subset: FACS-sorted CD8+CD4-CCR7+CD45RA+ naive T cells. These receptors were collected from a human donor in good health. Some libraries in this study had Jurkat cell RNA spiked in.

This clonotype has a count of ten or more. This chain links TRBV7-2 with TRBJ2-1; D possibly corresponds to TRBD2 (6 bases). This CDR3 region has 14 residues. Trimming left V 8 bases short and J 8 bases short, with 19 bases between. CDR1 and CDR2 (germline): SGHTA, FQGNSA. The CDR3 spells CASDGGLGLHEQFF. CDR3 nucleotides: TGTGCCAGCGACGGTGGGCTGGGACTGCATGAGCAGTTCTTC. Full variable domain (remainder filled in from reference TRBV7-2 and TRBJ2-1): GAGVSQSPSNKVTEKGKDVELRCDPISGHTALYWYRQSLGQGLEFLIYFQGNSAPDKSGLPSDRFSAERTGGSVSTLTIQRTQQEDSAVYLCASDGGLGLHEQFFGPGTRLTVL.

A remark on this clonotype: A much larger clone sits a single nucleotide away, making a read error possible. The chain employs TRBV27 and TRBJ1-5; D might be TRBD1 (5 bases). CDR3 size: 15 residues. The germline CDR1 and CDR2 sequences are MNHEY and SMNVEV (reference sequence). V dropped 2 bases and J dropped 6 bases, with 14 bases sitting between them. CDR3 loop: CASSLGGYGSQPQHF. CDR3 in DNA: TGTGCCAGCAGTTTAGGGGGGTATGGCAGTCAGCCCCAGCATTTT.

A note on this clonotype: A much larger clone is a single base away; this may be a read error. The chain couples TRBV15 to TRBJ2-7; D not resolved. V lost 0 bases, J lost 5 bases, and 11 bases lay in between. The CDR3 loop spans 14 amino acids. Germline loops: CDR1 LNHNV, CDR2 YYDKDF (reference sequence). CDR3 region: CATSRDLLGNEQYF. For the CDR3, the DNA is TGTGCCACCAGCAGAGATCTCTTGGGAAACGAGCAGTACTTC.

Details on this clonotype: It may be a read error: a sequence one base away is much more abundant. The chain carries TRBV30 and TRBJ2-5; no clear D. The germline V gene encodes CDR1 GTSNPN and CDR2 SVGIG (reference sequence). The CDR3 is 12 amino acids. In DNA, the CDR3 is TGTGCCTGGAGTGTTGGGGTAGAGACCCGGTACTTC. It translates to CAWSVGVETRYF.

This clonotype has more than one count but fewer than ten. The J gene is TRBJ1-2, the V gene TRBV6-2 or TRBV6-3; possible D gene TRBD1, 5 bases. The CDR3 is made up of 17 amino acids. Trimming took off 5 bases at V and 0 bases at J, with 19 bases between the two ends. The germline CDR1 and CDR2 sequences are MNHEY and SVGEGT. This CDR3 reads CASSHVSKGYTNYGYTF. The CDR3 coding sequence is TGTGCCAGCAGTCATGTATCCAAGGGGTACACTAACTATGGCTACACCTTC.

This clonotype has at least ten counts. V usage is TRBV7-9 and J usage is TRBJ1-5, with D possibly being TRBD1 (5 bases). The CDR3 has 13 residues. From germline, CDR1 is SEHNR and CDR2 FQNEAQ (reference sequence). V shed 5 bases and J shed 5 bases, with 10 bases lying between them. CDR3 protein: CASSRDRDQPQHF. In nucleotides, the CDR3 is TGTGCCAGCAGCCGGGACCGAGATCAGCCCCAGCATTTT.

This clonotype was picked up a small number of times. In DNA, the CDR3 is TGTGCCAGCAGCTTCCCAACAGGCACGCGAGGAGACAATGAGCAGTTCTTC. It translates to CASSFPTGTRGDNEQFF. The chain employs TRBV7-9 and TRBJ2-1, with D possibly being TRBD1 (5 bases). The CDR3 is 17 residues long. Trimming left V 3 bases short and J 5 bases short, with 20 bases between. Per the germline V gene, CDR1 is SEHNR and CDR2 is FQNEAQ (reference sequence).

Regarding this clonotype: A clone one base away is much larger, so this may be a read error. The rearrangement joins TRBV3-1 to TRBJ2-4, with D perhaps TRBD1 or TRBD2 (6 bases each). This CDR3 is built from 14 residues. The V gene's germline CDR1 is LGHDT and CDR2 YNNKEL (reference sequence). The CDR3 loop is CAGSPSEGGSVLIF. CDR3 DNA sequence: TGTGCCGGCAGCCCAAGCGAAGGGGGGTCTGTTCTTATCTTC.

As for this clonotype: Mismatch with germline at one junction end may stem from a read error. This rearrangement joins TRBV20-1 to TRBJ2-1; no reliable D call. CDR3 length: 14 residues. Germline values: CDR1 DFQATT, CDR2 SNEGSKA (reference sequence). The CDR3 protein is CSARVDTYYNGQFF. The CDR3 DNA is TGCAGTGCTAGAGTTGATACCTACTACAATGGGCAGTTCTTC.

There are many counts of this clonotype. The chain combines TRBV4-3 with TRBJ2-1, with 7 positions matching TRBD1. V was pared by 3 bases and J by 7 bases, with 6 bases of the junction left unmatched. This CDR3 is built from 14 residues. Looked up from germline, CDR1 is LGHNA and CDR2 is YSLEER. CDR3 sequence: CASSQQTGSNEQFF. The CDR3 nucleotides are TGCGCCAGCAGCCAGCAGACAGGGTCAAATGAGCAGTTCTTC.

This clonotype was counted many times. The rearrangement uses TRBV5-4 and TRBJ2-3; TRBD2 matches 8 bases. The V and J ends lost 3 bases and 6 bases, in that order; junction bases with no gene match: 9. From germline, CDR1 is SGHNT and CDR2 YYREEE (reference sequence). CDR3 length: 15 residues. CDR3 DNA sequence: TGTGCCAGCAGCTCAAGCGGGAGTATAACGGATACGCAGTATTTT. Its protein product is CASSSSGSITDTQYF.

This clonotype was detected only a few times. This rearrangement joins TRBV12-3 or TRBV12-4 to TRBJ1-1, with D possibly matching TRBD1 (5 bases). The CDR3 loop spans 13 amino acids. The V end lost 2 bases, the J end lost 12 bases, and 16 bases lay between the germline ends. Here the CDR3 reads CASSLSGGVGTFF. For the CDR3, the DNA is TGTGCCAGCAGTTTATCGGGGGGGGTAGGGACTTTCTTT.

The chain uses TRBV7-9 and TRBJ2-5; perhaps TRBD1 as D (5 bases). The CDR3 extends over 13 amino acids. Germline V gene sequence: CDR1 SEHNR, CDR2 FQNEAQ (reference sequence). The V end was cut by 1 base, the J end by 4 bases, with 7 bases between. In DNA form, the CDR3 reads TGTGCCAGCAGCTTAGAAAGGGGAGAGACCCAGTACTTC. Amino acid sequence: CASSLERGETQYF.

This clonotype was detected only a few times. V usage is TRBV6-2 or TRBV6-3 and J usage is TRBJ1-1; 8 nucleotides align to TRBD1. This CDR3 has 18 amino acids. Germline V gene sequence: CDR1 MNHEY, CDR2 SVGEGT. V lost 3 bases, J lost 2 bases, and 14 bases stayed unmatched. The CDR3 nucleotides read TGTGCCAGCAGTTATTTTTCAGGGGGCGCCGAGGTAAACACTGAAGCTTTCTTT. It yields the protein CASSYFSGGAEVNTEAFF.

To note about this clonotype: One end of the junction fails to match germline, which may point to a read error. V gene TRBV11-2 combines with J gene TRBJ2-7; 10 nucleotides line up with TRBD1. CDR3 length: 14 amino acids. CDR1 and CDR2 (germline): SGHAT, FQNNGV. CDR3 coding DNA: TGTGCCAGCGGCTTAGGGACAGGGGATTACGAGCAGTACTTC. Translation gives CASGLGTGDYEQYF. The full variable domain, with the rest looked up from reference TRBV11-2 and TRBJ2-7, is EAGVAQSPRYKIIEKRQSVAFWCNPISGHATLYWYQQILGQGPKLLIQFQNNGVVDDSQLPKDRFSAERLKGVDSTLKIQPAKLEDSAVYLCASGLGTGDYEQYFGPGTRLTVT.

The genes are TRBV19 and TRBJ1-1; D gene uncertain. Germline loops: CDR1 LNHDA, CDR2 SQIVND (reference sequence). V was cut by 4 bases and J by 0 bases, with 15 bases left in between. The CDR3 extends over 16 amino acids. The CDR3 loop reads CASSTLQNIMNTEAFF. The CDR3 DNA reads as TGTGCCAGTAGTACCCTACAGAATATCATGAACACTGAAGCTTTCTTT.

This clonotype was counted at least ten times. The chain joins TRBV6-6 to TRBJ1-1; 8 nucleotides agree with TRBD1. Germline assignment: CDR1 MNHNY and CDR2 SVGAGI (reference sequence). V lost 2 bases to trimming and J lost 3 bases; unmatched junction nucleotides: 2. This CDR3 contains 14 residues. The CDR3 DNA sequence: TGTGCCAGCAGTTACCCGACAGGGGACACTGAAGCTTTCTTT. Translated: CASSYPTGDTEAFF.

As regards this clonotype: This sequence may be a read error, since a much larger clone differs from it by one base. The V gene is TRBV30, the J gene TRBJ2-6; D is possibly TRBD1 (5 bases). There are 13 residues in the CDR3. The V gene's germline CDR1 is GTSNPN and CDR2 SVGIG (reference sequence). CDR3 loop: CAWGSSGANVLAF. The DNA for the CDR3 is TGTGCCTGGGGATCCTCTGGGGCCAACGTCCTGGCTTTC.